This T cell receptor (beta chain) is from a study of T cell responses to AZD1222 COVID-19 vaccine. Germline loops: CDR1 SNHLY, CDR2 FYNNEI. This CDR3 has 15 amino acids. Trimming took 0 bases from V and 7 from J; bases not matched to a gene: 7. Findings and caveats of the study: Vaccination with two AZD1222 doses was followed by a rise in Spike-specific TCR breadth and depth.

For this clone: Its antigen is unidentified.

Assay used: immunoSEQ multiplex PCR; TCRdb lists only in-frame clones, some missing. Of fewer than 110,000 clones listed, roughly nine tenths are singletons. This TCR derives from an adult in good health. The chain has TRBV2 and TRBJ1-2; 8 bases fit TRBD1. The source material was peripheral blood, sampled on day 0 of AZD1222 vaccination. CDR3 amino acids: CASSEARTGISGYTF. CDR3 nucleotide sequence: TGTGCCAGCAGTGAAGCGAGGACAGGGATTAGTGGCTACACCTTC.